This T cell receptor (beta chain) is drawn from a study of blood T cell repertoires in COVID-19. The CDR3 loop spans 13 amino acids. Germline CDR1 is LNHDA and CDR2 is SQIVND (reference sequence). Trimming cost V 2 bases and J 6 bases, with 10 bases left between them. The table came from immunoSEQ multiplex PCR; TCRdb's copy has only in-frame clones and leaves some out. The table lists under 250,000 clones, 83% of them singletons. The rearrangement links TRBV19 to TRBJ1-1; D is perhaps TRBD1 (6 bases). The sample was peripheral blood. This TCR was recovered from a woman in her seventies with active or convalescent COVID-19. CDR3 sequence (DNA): TGTGCCAGTAGTATAAGAGAGGGGGCTGAAGCTTTCTTT. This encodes CASSIREGAEAFF. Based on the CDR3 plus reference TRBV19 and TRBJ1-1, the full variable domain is DGGITQSPKYLFRKEGQNVTLSCEQNLNHDAMYWYRQDPGQGLRLIYYSQIVNDFQKGDIAEGYSVSREKKESFPLTVTSAQKNPTAFYLCASSIREGAEAFFGQGTRLTVV.